This TCR beta chain was sequenced during a study of cytomegalovirus exposure and HLA in healthy donors. Whole-study results and caveats: For cytomegalovirus status, the classifier reportedly gave diagnoses with high specificity and sensitivity. TCR beta sequences reportedly predicted the HLA-A and HLA-B alleles of most subjects accurately. TCR beta chains numbering 164 were designated cytomegalovirus-associated.

Primers included in the PCR were 60 Vbeta and 13 Jbeta primers. Original processing methods: Unique TCR beta chains numbered approximately 76 million in a later analysis, with roughly 9.9 million shared. Repertoires were generated with immunoSEQ multiplex PCR, while TCRdb's copy carries only in-frame clones and drops some. Clonal size and the V and J genes are those of that table, whereas D and trimming came from the DNA. This sample has around 67,000 clones; 85% to 90% occur once, and the top ten carry 12%. On this clone: Its antigen is not identified.

The J segment lost 5 bases and the V segment lost 6 bases, leaving 8 bases of the junction unmatched. The CDR3 consists of 14 residues. Germline V gene sequence: CDR1 SGHRS, CDR2 YFSETQ. The TCR originated in a woman aged 25 to 45 in good health and CMV-seropositive. The chain is built from TRBV5-1 and TRBJ2-5; TRBD2 aligns across 9 bases. What was sequenced was PBMCs. The CDR3 region is CASTVAGVSETQYF. The CDR3 nucleotides are TGCGCCAGCACTGTAGCGGGAGTTTCTGAGACCCAGTACTTC.